This record concerns one TCR beta chain sequence. Its matching antigen is unknown. Clones were sequenced by immunoSEQ multiplex PCR, and TCRdb holds only the in-frame ones, with some missing. The table has about 58,000 clones, 88% seen once. The entry originates in a study of OX40 agonist ivuxolimab in advanced cancers. Study background: Patients were treated with ivuxolimab, an agonistic anti-OX40 (CD134) antibody.

Overall study findings and caveats: Low levels of normalized T-cell clonal expansion also appeared in some nonresponders. On average, CD8+ T cells showed a greater number of expanded clones than CD4+. CD4+ and CD8+ blood T cells expanded clonally by week 6 at 0.1 to 3.0 mg/kg.

Deletions cut 6 bases from V and 1 base from J, with 9 bases between. This CDR3 is 13 amino acids long. CDR1 and CDR2 from the germline V gene are MNHEY and SVGAGI. The receptor was derived from an adult with an advanced solid tumor such as melanoma, head and neck, liver or kidney cancer. The rearrangement links TRBV6-5 to TRBJ2-5; D gene unclear. Source: CD4+ or CD8+ T cells sorted from blood, taken in a trial of the OX40 agonist ivuxolimab. The CDR3: CASSNNLQETQYF. The CDR3 region has the DNA TGTGCCAGCAGCAACAATCTCCAAGAGACCCAGTACTTC.